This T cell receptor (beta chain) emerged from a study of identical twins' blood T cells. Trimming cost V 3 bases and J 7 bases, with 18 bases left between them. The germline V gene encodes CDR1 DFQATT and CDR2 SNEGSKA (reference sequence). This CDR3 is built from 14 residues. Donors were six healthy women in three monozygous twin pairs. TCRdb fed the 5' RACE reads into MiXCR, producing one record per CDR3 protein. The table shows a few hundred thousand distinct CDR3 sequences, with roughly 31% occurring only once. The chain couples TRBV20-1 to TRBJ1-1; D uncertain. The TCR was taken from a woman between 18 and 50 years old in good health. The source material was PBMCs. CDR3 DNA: TGCAGTGCTAGGGGCCATGGGGAGAAATTTGAAGCTTTCTTT. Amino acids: CSARGHGEKFEAFF.